The present T cell receptor beta chain was sequenced within a study of blood T cell repertoires in COVID-19. Study at large: COVID-19 samples, acute and convalescent, were from the United States, Italy and Spain.

TCRdb keeps only in-frame clones here, not all; method: immunoSEQ multiplex PCR. The data show about 400,000 clones, with roughly 91% seen just once and 1.7% held by the top ten. Symptom resolution, clearance, or two negative PCRs marked the recovered donors of Cohort 3. Trimming took 5 bases from V and 6 from J, leaving 17 bases between them. Germline V CDR1 and CDR2: GTSNPN, SVGIG (reference sequence). The CDR3 covers 15 residues. Sequencing was carried out using PBMCs or T cells enriched from blood (not recorded which). The sequence derives from a woman aged 25 to 39 who had recovered from COVID-19. This sequence joins TRBV30 and TRBJ1-6; D not certain. The CDR3 sequence: CAWGVVRTFNSPLHF. The CDR3 DNA reads TGTGCCTGGGGGGTGGTGAGAACGTTTAATTCACCCCTCCACTTT.